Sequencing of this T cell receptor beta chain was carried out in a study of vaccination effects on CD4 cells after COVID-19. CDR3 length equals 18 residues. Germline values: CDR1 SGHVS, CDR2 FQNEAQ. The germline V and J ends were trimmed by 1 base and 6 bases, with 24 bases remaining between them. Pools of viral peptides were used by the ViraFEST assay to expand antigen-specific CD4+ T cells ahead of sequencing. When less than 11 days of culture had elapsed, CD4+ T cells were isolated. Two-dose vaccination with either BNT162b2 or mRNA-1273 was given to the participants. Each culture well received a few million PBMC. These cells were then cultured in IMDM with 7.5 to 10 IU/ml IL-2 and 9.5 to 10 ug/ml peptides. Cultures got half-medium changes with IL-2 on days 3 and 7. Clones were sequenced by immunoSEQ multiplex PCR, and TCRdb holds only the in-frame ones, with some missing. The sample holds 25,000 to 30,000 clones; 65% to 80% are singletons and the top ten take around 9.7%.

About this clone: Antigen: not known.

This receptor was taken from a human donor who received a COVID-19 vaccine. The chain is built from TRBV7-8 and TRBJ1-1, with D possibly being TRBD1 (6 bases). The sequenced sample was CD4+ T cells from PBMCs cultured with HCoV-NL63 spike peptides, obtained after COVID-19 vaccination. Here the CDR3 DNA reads TGTGCCAGCAGCTTAGGGGGGGGCAGGGGCCCCGCGAGGTCTGAAGCTTTCTTT. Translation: CASSLGGGRGPARSEAFF. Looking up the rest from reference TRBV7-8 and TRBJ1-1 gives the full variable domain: GAGVSQSPRYKVAKRGQDVALRCDPISGHVSLFWYQQALGQGPEFLTYFQNEAQLDKSGLPSDRFFAERPEGSVSTLKIQRTQQEDSAVYLCASSLGGGRGPARSEAFFGQGTRLTVV.